The 7 T cell receptor beta chains in this list originate from one sample, sequenced in a study of OX40 agonist ivuxolimab in advanced cancers. Profiled with immunoSEQ multiplex PCR; TCRdb holds only in-frame clones, not every one. The sample has 90,000 to 100,000 clones, more than 85% seen once. Sequences were derived from CD4+ or CD8+ T cells sorted from blood, sampled in a trial of the OX40 agonist ivuxolimab. All receptors derive from an adult with an advanced solid tumor such as melanoma, head and neck, liver or kidney cancer.

The chain has TRBV30 and TRBJ2-1, with D unclear. V was trimmed by 3 bases and J by 5 bases, leaving 17 bases between them. Germline assignment: CDR1 GTSNPN and CDR2 SVGIG (reference sequence). This CDR3 has 15 residues. The CDR3 DNA is TGTGCCTGGAGCGCCGATGGAGCAGCTCACAATGAGCAGTTCTTC. It codes for CAWSADGAAHNEQFF.

The chain uses TRBV5-6 and TRBJ1-4; 9 nucleotides agree with TRBD1. V shed 4 bases and J 0 bases; nucleotides not matched to a gene: 7. Germline CDR1 SGHDT, CDR2 YYEEEE. This CDR3 is built from 17 residues. The CDR3 DNA sequence: TGTGCCAGCAGCCCTCGGACAGGGGCATCAACTAATGAAAAACTGTTTTTT. The encoded protein is CASSPRTGASTNEKLFF.

V is TRBV5-1 and J is TRBJ2-3, with D possibly being TRBD1 or TRBD2 (5 bases each). With 6 bases removed from V and 2 bases from J, the gap between germline ends came to 16 bases. The CDR3 length is 15 residues. Germline V gene sequence: CDR1 SGHRS, CDR2 YFSETQ. CDR3 loop: CASKIRTGPTDTQYF. The CDR3 DNA reads as TGCGCCAGCAAGATAAGGACGGGGCCCACAGATACGCAGTATTTT.

The J gene is TRBJ1-3, the V gene TRBV7-2, with TRBD1 identical over 7 bases. With 3 bases clipped from V and 0 bases from J, the junction kept 2 bases outside the gene matches. In germline, CDR1 is SGHTA, CDR2 FQGNSA. There are 15 residues in the CDR3. CDR3 sequence reads: CASSFDRVSGNTIYF. Here the CDR3 DNA reads TGTGCCAGCAGCTTCGACAGGGTCTCTGGAAACACCATATATTTT. The variable domain in full, completed from reference TRBV7-2 and TRBJ1-3, reads GAGVSQSPSNKVTEKGKDVELRCDPISGHTALYWYRQSLGQGLEFLIYFQGNSAPDKSGLPSDRFSAERTGGSVSTLTIQRTQQEDSAVYLCASSFDRVSGNTIYFGEGSWLTVV.

This clone has a single count. The chain recombines TRBV9 with TRBJ2-1; no definite D call. Germline V CDR1 and CDR2: SGDLS, YYNGEE. The germline V and J ends were trimmed by 0 bases and 1 base, with 8 bases remaining between them. CDR3 length equals 15 residues. This chain's CDR3 is CASSVGKGSYNEQFF. CDR3 in DNA: TGTGCCAGCAGCGTAGGTAAGGGTTCCTACAATGAGCAGTTCTTC.

This sequence joins TRBV7-8 and TRBJ2-7, with D hard to call. Germline CDR1 SGHVS, CDR2 FQNEAQ. V was cut by 1 base and J by 5 bases, with 12 bases left in between. This CDR3 has 14 amino acids. This CDR3 is CASSLESRVDEQYF. For the CDR3, the DNA is TGTGCCAGCAGCTTAGAGAGTCGCGTTGACGAGCAGTACTTC.

V is TRBV2 and J is TRBJ1-4; D call uncertain. The CDR3 is 14 residues long. V was pared by 4 bases and J by 4 bases, with 10 bases between. CDR1 is SNHLY, CDR2 FYNNEI, per germline. The CDR3 loop reads CASSVKRINEKLFF. The CDR3 DNA follows: TGTGCCAGCAGTGTGAAGAGGATTAATGAAAAACTGTTTTTT.